The text below deals with one T cell receptor (beta chain). Its recognized antigen is unknown. Base qualities are not at hand, and no much larger clone is one base apart. The sample originates from a study of shared clonotypes between healthy human individuals (dated by TCRdb to between 2020 and 2021). For context, the study as a whole: The cohort included three men and two women between 18 and 49 years of age. Between about 0.8 and 9 billion PBMCs per donor were obtained by leukapheresis. For each donor, three plates each were used for CD4 naive and CD4 memory, two plates were used for CD8 naive, and one plate was used for CD8 memory. To increase sequencing depth and limit assay-specific biases, different laboratories used diverse techniques to prepare libraries and sequence TCR repertoires. Blood TCR repertoires of a handful of healthy adults were deeply sequenced to estimate repertoire size and the extent of clonotype sharing between individuals.

Beyond this particular receptor, the publication reports: Sampling was restricted to blood, and TCR repertoires in tissue are likely to differ from TCR repertoires in blood. Larger estimated clonotype richness was generally found for naive subsets than for memory subsets. Incomplete sequencing was indicated by rarefaction of sorted-subset datasets, despite the large sequencing depth. Based on pairwise subsampling, the degree of clonotype sharing among donors was expected to be affected by sequencing depth. Compared with non-shared clonotypes, clonotypes shared by all four sorted-subset donors had higher generation probabilities. The small number of donors limited the genetic and exposure-history diversity represented. Approximately 5% of naive CD4, 3.5% of naive CD8, 2% to 2.5% of memory CD4, and approximately 0.39% of memory CD8 clonotypes were shared across several donors.

Healthy HIV-negative adults with no recently reported acute infections or vaccinations were included as donors. All donors were Caucasian adults living in Nashville, Tennessee, USA. CD4+ T cells were enriched by magnetic negative selection, after which naive cells were positively selected on CD45RA and the negative fraction was taken as the memory subset. After blood collection by leukapheresis, PBMCs were isolated using Ficoll-Histopaque density gradient centrifugation and then cryopreserved in the vapor phase of liquid nitrogen. Analytical flow cytometry was used to check the purity and quantity of each magnetically sorted T cell population. Genomic DNA was isolated from every sorted fraction and measured by UV absorbance on a Nanodrop 2000c. TCR CDR3 regions were amplified from genomic DNA by multiplex PCR using the deep immunoSEQ assay. Extracted genomic DNA from each cell subset was spread evenly across all wells of several immunoSEQ 96-well plates, with each plate serving as a replicate. For sorted subsets, roughly 200 ng of genomic DNA, equivalent to roughly 33,000 T cell genomes, went into each replicate PCR. Purified libraries were quantified with a Qubit 3.0 fluorometer, sized on a Bioanalyzer 2100, and re-quantified with the KAPA Library Quantification kit. Every immunoSEQ 96-well plate was sequenced on a separate single-read 150-cycle Illumina NextSeq 550 flow cell. From the authors' description of their analysis: Because the immunoSEQ output held only junctional sequences and lacked quality scores, the filtering could not match the filtering applied to full-length reads. Sequences were annotated with PyIR, a Python wrapper for IgBLAST v1.9, and V/J genes and CDR3 were assigned using IMGT germline references. Reads with weak V/J assignments (E-value above 1e-6), missing CDR3, stop codons, out-of-frame junctions, or ambiguous translated residues were removed. V3J clonotypes were defined by identical inferred V gene, J gene, and CDR3 amino acid sequence. Percentage overlap between repertoires was calculated by dividing the number of shared unique clonotypes by the size of the smaller repertoire. Three approaches were used to assess repertoire richness: RTK rarefaction, the Chao1 estimator, and Recon v2.1 estimates of unobserved clonotypes. Generation probabilities were computed with OLGA for all TCRbeta clonotypes obtained by the gDNA method from a handful of donors. Held by TCRdb, this immuneACCESS table contains in-frame sequences only and omits some clones. Under half of the omission traces to an unresolved V gene where checked; the cause of the rest is unknown. Clone size and V and J calls were adopted from that table, with D and trimming inferred from the DNA. The sample yields about 1 million clones; around four fifths were counted once. The ten largest account for 1.4% of the sample.

Sequences GTSNPN (CDR1) and SVGIG (CDR2) are obtained from the germline V gene (reference sequence). The cysteine opens and the phenylalanine closes a CDR3 of 17 amino acids. The only DNA kept is the CDR3, 51 bases in frame from the first base. Trimmed from V: 2 bases; trimmed from J: 0 bases; junction bases lacking a gene match: 6. The sequence joins TRBV30 to TRBJ1-6; TRBD1 aligns with 8 central bases. The sequence was collected from a man aged 18-30 years in good health. Source material: memory CD4+ T cells sorted from blood. Per the publication, the cell subset or site label means: CD45RA-negative fraction. The CDR3 protein: CAWSTRTGSSYNSPLHF. The sequence in DNA is TGTGCCTGGAGTACCCGGACAGGGAGCTCCTATAATTCACCCCTCCACTTT.